What follows describes a single T cell receptor beta chain. This specimen belongs to a study of blood T cell repertoires in COVID-19. Study details: Material from acute and convalescent COVID-19 was sourced from the United States, Italy and Spain.

Authors' analysis steps: Researchers report that nucleated cell counts were estimated from reference gene primer amplification. Using immunoSEQ multiplex PCR, the repertoire was profiled, and TCRdb retains in-frame clones only, with some absent. For V, J and clone size, that table is used; D and trimming come from the DNA. The sample yields around 75,000 clones, approximately 87% seen once. This sequence was found in a human donor in a cohort sampled during active COVID-19. Sequencing was done on a sample of peripheral blood.

The CDR3 here is CASSWGTSGEETQYF. The CDR3 DNA reads as TGTGCCAGCAGCTGGGGGACTAGCGGGGAGGAGACCCAGTACTTC. This chain joins TRBV5-8 and TRBJ2-5; 13 positions agree with TRBD2. Trimming cost V 3 bases and J 5 bases; bases outside gene matches: 4. Per the germline V gene, CDR1 is SGHTS and CDR2 is YDEGEE. CDR3 length: 15 residues.